A single sample gave rise to the 15 T cell receptor beta chains below, sequenced in a study of shared clonotypes between healthy human individuals. Clones were read by immunoSEQ multiplex PCR, and TCRdb kept only the in-frame ones, dropping some. Among about 980,000 clones listed, about 80% were seen once. Sample: memory CD4+ T cells sorted from blood. Subset meaning: CD45RA-negative fraction. The receptors were sampled from a man aged 18 to 35 in good health.

This clone appeared a few times. J is TRBJ2-2 and V is TRBV7-6; 7 bases match TRBD2. The germline V gene has CDR1 SGHVS and CDR2 FNYEAQ. Losses at the gene ends were 5 bases for V and 2 bases for J; bases not matched to a gene: 14. The CDR3 contains 18 residues. The CDR3 sequence is CASSPLGWEGQNTGELFF. Here the CDR3 DNA reads TGTGCCAGCAGCCCCCTTGGGTGGGAGGGCCAAAACACCGGGGAGCTGTTTTTT.

Regarding this clone: The same CDR3 can be traced to other DNA sequences in this sample. This chain links TRBV2 with TRBJ1-4; possibly TRBD1 for D (5 bases). CDR3 length: 15 amino acids. The V gene lost 1 base and the J gene lost 3 bases, with 9 bases spanning the gap. Germline CDR1 and CDR2: SNHLY and FYNNEI. For the CDR3, the DNA is TGTGCCAGCAGTGAAGGGGGGAGCCCTAATGAAAAACTGTTTTTT. It yields the protein CASSEGGSPNEKLFF.

The chain carries TRBV30 and TRBJ2-1; 9 positions agree with TRBD2. The CDR3 is made up of 15 amino acids. Trimming cost V 7 bases and J 0 bases; bases outside gene matches: 7. Germline assignment: CDR1 GTSNPN and CDR2 SVGIG (reference sequence). CDR3 DNA: TGTGCCTCTACTAGCGGGCGGGACTCCTACAATGAGCAGTTCTTC. It specifies CASTSGRDSYNEQFF.

The chain has TRBV7-9 and TRBJ2-2; TRBD2 is a possible D gene (6 bases). Germline V lookup: CDR1 SEHNR, CDR2 FQNEAQ (reference sequence). Trimming pared 5 bases from V and 5 bases from J, leaving 9 bases between. The CDR3 extends over 13 amino acids. CDR3 sequence: CASSRLVTGELFF. Here the CDR3 DNA reads TGTGCCAGCAGCAGACTAGTAACCGGGGAGCTGTTTTTT.

This clone was recorded only once. V is TRBV7-2 and J is TRBJ2-5; a weak D match, TRBD2 (5 bases). Per germline, CDR1 SGHTA and CDR2 FQGNSA. The CDR3 sequence is 14 residues long. V dropped 2 bases and J dropped 2 bases, with 9 bases sitting between them. This chain's CDR3 is CASSLLREQETQYF. CDR3 DNA sequence: TGTGCCAGCAGCTTATTACGGGAACAAGAGACCCAGTACTTC.

Concerning this clone itself: The sample has other DNA sequences that encode this CDR3 too. The V and J genes are TRBV5-1 and TRBJ1-3, with 10 bases matching TRBD1. J gave up 7 bases and V 0 bases, and 1 base lay outside the gene matches. CDR1 is SGHRS, CDR2 YFSETQ, per germline. The CDR3 has 14 residues. The CDR3: CASSLGTGGNTIYF. Written as DNA, the CDR3 is TGCGCCAGCAGCTTGGGGACAGGGGGGAACACCATATATTTT.

The chain carries TRBV7-2 and TRBJ2-1, with TRBD2 matching 11 bases. Per the germline V gene, CDR1 is SGHTA and CDR2 is FQGNSA. The CDR3 has 16 residues. The junction had 7 bases not matched to a gene; V was cut back by 4 bases and J by 5 bases. CDR3 sequence: CASSSLRLAGNNEQFF. The CDR3 nucleotides are TGTGCCAGCAGCTCGCTCCGACTAGCGGGAAACAATGAGCAGTTCTTC.

The V and J genes are TRBV10-3 and TRBJ2-2, with 10 bases that match TRBD1. V was clipped by 2 bases and J by 4 bases; unmatched bases: 4. The CDR3 is 16 residues long. Germline V lookup: CDR1 ENHRY, CDR2 SYGVKD. This chain's CDR3 is CAISETTGGSTGELFF. The CDR3 coding sequence is TGTGCCATCAGTGAGACGACAGGGGGCAGCACCGGGGAGCTGTTTTTT.

This clone came up once. The rearrangement links TRBV21-1 to TRBJ1-5; whether TRBD1, the table's D call, matches the DNA was not checked. TRBV21-1 constitutes a pseudogene. The CDR3 length is 18 residues. CDR3 DNA sequence: TGTGCCAGCAGCAAACGGGGGGACAGGTGCTTGTCCCATCAGCCCCAGCATTTT. Encoded protein: CASSKRGDRCLSHQPQHF.

V gene TRBV5-1 combines with J gene TRBJ2-2; D unresolved. CDR1 is SGHRS and CDR2 is YFSETQ in the germline V gene. This CDR3 is 15 amino acids long. Trimming took 3 bases from V and 4 from J, leaving 13 bases between them. The CDR3 region has the DNA TGCGCCAGCAGCTCGACCCAGTCGGGCACCGGGGAGCTGTTTTTT. It yields the protein CASSSTQSGTGELFF.

The CDR3 protein is CASRPTNTEAFF. CDR3 DNA: TGTGCCAGCAGGCCAACTAACACTGAAGCTTTCTTT. The chain joins TRBV2 to TRBJ1-1; no clear D. V was cut by 6 bases and J by 2 bases, with 7 bases left in between. CDR3 length equals 12 residues. Germline lookup yields CDR1 SNHLY and CDR2 FYNNEI.

V usage is TRBV7-9 and J usage is TRBJ2-7, with D possibly being TRBD1 or TRBD2 (5 bases each). The V gene's germline CDR1 is SEHNR and CDR2 FQNEAQ (reference sequence). The CDR3 is 14 amino acids. The V and J ends lost 4 bases and 1 base respectively, with 11 bases between them. The CDR3 nucleotides are TGTGCCAGCAGCTGGGGATGGGGGTCCTACGAGCAGTACTTC. It yields the protein CASSWGWGSYEQYF.

The rearrangement uses TRBV27 and TRBJ2-7; a weak D match, TRBD2 (5 bases). The germline V gene has CDR1 MNHEY and CDR2 SMNVEV (reference sequence). The CDR3 is 15 amino acids. V lost 4 bases, J lost 5 bases, and 18 bases lay in between. CDR3: CASSSGVRRVHEQYF. In nucleotides, the CDR3 is TGTGCCAGCAGTTCCGGGGTCCGACGAGTGCACGAGCAGTACTTC.

This clone was observed a few times. The chain employs TRBV2 and TRBJ2-2; D remains ambiguous. The V gene's germline CDR1 is SNHLY and CDR2 FYNNEI. The CDR3 sequence is 13 residues long. V lost 3 bases to trimming and J lost 6 bases, with 8 bases between them. The CDR3 nucleotides are TGTGCCAGCAGTGAGATTTTGCCCGGGGAGCTGTTTTTT. Translated: CASSEILPGELFF.

V usage is TRBV6-1 and J usage is TRBJ2-5; a weak D match, TRBD2 (6 bases). The CDR3 contains 13 residues. V was shortened by 4 bases and J by 1 base, with 7 bases between the two germline ends. The germline CDR1 and CDR2 sequences are MNHNS and SASEGT. The CDR3 DNA reads as TGTGCCAGCAGTGGGGACTCCCAAGAGACCCAGTACTTC. The encoded protein is CASSGDSQETQYF.